This T cell receptor beta chain comes out of a study of neoadjuvant anti-PD-1 for oral cavity cancer. CDR1 and CDR2 from the germline V gene are MRHNA and SNTAGT. V lost 0 bases and J lost 16; bases outside the gene matches: 12. The CDR3 covers 14 residues. Measured with immunoSEQ multiplex PCR; TCRdb has only the in-frame clones, and not every one. The sample includes about 9,200 clones, around 65% seen only once; the top ten take 6.5% to 9.5%. Time point meaning: after neoadjuvant nivolumab, at surgical resection. Material: tumor tissue, obtained after nivolumab (anti-PD-1) treatment. V is TRBV6-4 and J is TRBJ2-1, with TRBD2 identical over 7 bases. This TCR was recovered from a person between 35 and 79 years old with oral cavity squamous cell carcinoma. The CDR3 protein is CASSDSIGGSTRFF. The CDR3 bases are TGTGCCAGCAGTGACTCGATTGGCGGGAGCACCCGCTTCTTC.